One and the same sample provided the 3 T cell receptor beta chains below, sequenced in a study of blood T cells in healthy people across ages. It was with a sample-barcoded 5' primer and a J-beta primer mix that a second PCR of about 6 to 11 cycles was run. TCRdb analysed the 5' RACE reads with MiXCR anew, one entry per CDR3 protein. Of over 1.5 million distinct CDR3 sequences detected, around half appear once; the ten largest clones hold more than 2%. The sample comprised blood. These receptors originate from a woman aged 40 to 50 in good health.

The V call is TRBV29-1, the J call TRBJ1-2; TRBD1 matches at 7 bases. Germline loops: CDR1 SQVTM, CDR2 ANQGSEA. The CDR3 sequence is 15 residues long. V lost 6 bases to trimming and J lost 1 base; unmatched junction nucleotides: 11. For the CDR3, the DNA is TGCAGCGTCATCAAACAGGGGACCCATAACTATGGCTACACCTTC. Its translation is CSVIKQGTHNYGYTF.

The chain joins TRBV6-6 to TRBJ2-7; TRBD1 agrees at 8 bases. CDR1 and CDR2 (germline): MNHNY, SVGAGI (reference sequence). The length of the CDR3 is 17 residues. V was clipped by 7 bases and J by 3 bases; unmatched bases: 17. This CDR3 is CASTPTGVVVRGYEQYF. DNA for the CDR3: TGTGCCAGCACCCCGACAGGGGTAGTTGTTCGGGGCTACGAGCAGTACTTC.

The sample holds many counts of this clonotype. The rearrangement uses TRBV20-1 and TRBJ2-7, with D maybe TRBD1 (6 bases). Per the germline V gene, CDR1 is DFQATT and CDR2 is SNEGSKA (reference sequence). Trimming shortened V by 3 bases and J by 5 bases, and 8 bases separated the two germline ends. The CDR3 extends over 11 amino acids. The CDR3 sequence: CSASRGDEQYF. DNA of the CDR3: TGCAGTGCTAGCAGGGGTGACGAGCAGTACTTC.